This entry lists 27 T cell receptor beta chains sequenced from one sample in a study of T cell changes during pregnancy in multiple sclerosis. Measured with immunoSEQ multiplex PCR; TCRdb has only the in-frame clones, and not every one. In the table there are 40,000 to 60,000 clones, 90% to 95% of which are singletons. Specimen: CD4+ T cells from peripheral blood mononuclear cells, collected before pregnancy. These receptors were obtained from a female donor with multiple sclerosis, enrolled in a pregnancy study.

The V call is TRBV9, the J call TRBJ1-1; 10 nucleotides match TRBD1. J gave up 6 bases and V 4 bases, and 9 bases lay outside the gene matches. The CDR3 loop spans 15 amino acids. CDR1 is SGDLS, CDR2 YYNGEE, per germline. CDR3 region: CASSPPGTGVPEAFF. DNA of the CDR3: TGTGCCAGCAGCCCACCCGGGACAGGGGTCCCTGAAGCTTTCTTT.

The genes are TRBV19 and TRBJ2-7; 10 bases match TRBD1. This CDR3 has 15 residues. Germline CDR1 is LNHDA and CDR2 is SQIVND (reference sequence). V lost 4 bases and J lost 3; bases outside the gene matches: 6. CDR3 nucleotide sequence: TGTGCCAGTAGTAGTCGGGACAGGGGATACTACGAGCAGTACTTC. Protein sequence: CASSSRDRGYYEQYF.

This clone was recorded once. The CDR3 sequence is CSAGTGGLAEAFF. DNA of the CDR3: TGCAGCGCTGGGACAGGGGGTTTAGCTGAAGCTTTCTTT. The chain carries TRBV29-1 and TRBJ1-1; 11 bases agree with TRBD1. V lost 7 bases to trimming and J lost 6 bases; unmatched junction nucleotides: 7. This CDR3 spans 13 amino acids. Germline V gene sequence: CDR1 SQVTM, CDR2 ANQGSEA.

V gene TRBV9 combines with J gene TRBJ2-7, with D possibly TRBD2 on 6 matching bases. The V end was cut by 0 bases, the J end by 0 bases, with 7 bases between. Germline lookup yields CDR1 SGDLS and CDR2 YYNGEE. The CDR3 sequence is 14 residues long. CDR3 loop: CASSVGGVSYEQYF. DNA of the CDR3: TGTGCCAGCAGCGTAGGGGGGGTCTCCTACGAGCAGTACTTC.

The CDR3 spells CASSRSGRTDTQYF. CDR3 DNA: TGTGCCAGCAGCCGTAGCGGGAGAACAGATACGCAGTATTTT. V gene TRBV16 combines with J gene TRBJ2-3; TRBD2 agrees at 9 bases. V shed 4 bases and J 3 bases; nucleotides not matched to a gene: 2. This CDR3 contains 14 residues. Germline CDR1 reads KGHSY; CDR2 reads FQNENV.

The rearrangement links TRBV4-1 to TRBJ2-1, with D possibly being TRBD2 (6 bases). The V gene's germline CDR1 is MGHRA and CDR2 YSYEKL. There are 12 residues in the CDR3. Trimming shortened V by 10 bases and J by 8 bases, and 15 bases separated the two germline ends. The DNA for the CDR3 is TGCGCCACCAAGGGAGGCCGGGATGAGCAGTTCTTC. Translation gives CATKGGRDEQFF.

The CDR3 coding sequence is TGTGCCAGCAGCTGGTACGGGATCTCTGGGGCCAACGTCCTGACTTTC. Its protein is CASSWYGISGANVLTF. The J gene is TRBJ2-6, the V gene TRBV7-9; D possibly corresponds to TRBD2 (5 bases). V dropped 4 bases and J dropped 0 bases, with 10 bases sitting between them. Looked up from germline, CDR1 is SEHNR and CDR2 is FQNEAQ (reference sequence). CDR3 length: 16 residues.

This CDR3 is CAWRTGNGYTF. The CDR3 DNA reads TGTGCCTGGAGGACAGGGAATGGCTACACCTTC. The J gene is TRBJ1-2, the V gene TRBV30; the match to TRBD1 covers 7 bases. Looked up from germline, CDR1 is GTSNPN and CDR2 is SVGIG (reference sequence). The length of the CDR3 is 11 residues. J was trimmed by 6 bases and V by 3 bases; bases with no gene match: 1.

Remarks on this clone: The same CDR3 is also encoded by other DNA sequences in this sample. The genes are TRBV6-1 and TRBJ1-5; TRBD1 matches 7 bases. Germline V lookup: CDR1 MNHNS, CDR2 SASEGT. The CDR3 has 16 residues. J gave up 0 bases and V 2 bases, and 4 bases lay outside the gene matches. In DNA, the CDR3 is TGTGCCAGCAGTGAAATAGGGGGCTATAGCAATCAGCCCCAGCATTTT. Protein product: CASSEIGGYSNQPQHF.

V gene TRBV30 combines with J gene TRBJ1-2, with 9 bases fitting TRBD1. The CDR3 is 14 residues long. Unmatched junction bases numbered 6, after V lost 3 bases and J lost 4 bases. In germline, CDR1 is GTSNPN, CDR2 SVGIG (reference sequence). As DNA, the CDR3 is TGTGCCTGGAGCTTCGGGACAGGGTCCTATGGCTACACCTTC. It translates to CAWSFGTGSYGYTF.

J is TRBJ2-7 and V is TRBV7-3, with TRBD2 matching over 10 bases. J gave up 5 bases and V 3 bases, and 13 bases lay outside the gene matches. CDR3 length: 17 residues. CDR1 SGHTA and CDR2 FQGTGA come from the germline V gene. The CDR3 DNA follows: TGTGCCAGCAGCTTTACCAGTTCTGGACTAGCGGCCAACGAGCAGTACTTC. Its translation is CASSFTSSGLAANEQYF.

The chain has TRBV10-1 and TRBJ2-2, with D hard to call. The ends were cut back, 0 bases at V and 3 bases at J, with 8 bases in the middle. This CDR3 has 15 amino acids. CDR1 is WNHNN, CDR2 SYGVQD, per germline (reference sequence). The CDR3 DNA sequence: TGCGCCAGCAGTGAGTCTATTTCTGACACCGGGGAGCTGTTTTTT. Translating gives CASSESISDTGELFF.

This chain connects TRBV7-9 to TRBJ2-7, with 7 bases identical to TRBD2. Trimming cost V 0 bases and J 2 bases; bases outside gene matches: 7. This CDR3 has 16 amino acids. CDR1 SEHNR and CDR2 FQNEAQ come from the germline V gene (reference sequence). The DNA of the CDR3 is TGTGCCAGCAGCTTAGCGGCGGGACTAATAACCTACGAGCAGTACTTC. Residues: CASSLAAGLITYEQYF.

This rearrangement joins TRBV4-1 to TRBJ2-3, with unresolved D. The CDR3 is made up of 13 amino acids. V lost 0 bases to trimming and J lost 4 bases, with 5 bases between them. The germline CDR1 and CDR2 sequences are MGHRA and YSYEKL. In DNA, the CDR3 is TGCGCCAGCAGCCAAGAGAAGCCAGATACGCAGTATTTT. As protein: CASSQEKPDTQYF.

The chain uses TRBV28 and TRBJ2-7, with D possibly being TRBD2 (7 bases). Trimming took 6 bases from V and 5 from J, leaving 11 bases between them. Germline lookup yields CDR1 MDHEN and CDR2 SYDVKM. The CDR3 spans 12 residues. The CDR3 is CASRRGGDEQYF. DNA for the CDR3: TGTGCCAGCAGAAGAGGGGGGGACGAGCAGTACTTC.

The rearrangement links TRBV5-1 to TRBJ2-1, with 15 bases that match TRBD2. CDR1 is SGHRS, CDR2 YFSETQ, per germline. The trim removed 4 bases at V and 5 bases at J, leaving 7 bases unmatched. This CDR3 spans 17 amino acids. In nucleotides, the CDR3 is TGCGCCAGCAGCCGGGGACTAGCGGGAGGTGTGGACAATGAGCAGTTCTTC. This sequence encodes CASSRGLAGGVDNEQFF.

This clone was detected only once. V usage is TRBV5-4 and J usage is TRBJ2-1; D gene unclear. This CDR3 contains 11 residues. The germline CDR1 and CDR2 sequences are SGHNT and YYREEE (reference sequence). The germline V and J ends were trimmed by 7 bases and 10 bases, with 12 bases remaining between them. The CDR3 region is CASGPELEQFF. The CDR3 DNA reads as TGTGCCAGCGGGCCCGAGTTAGAGCAGTTCTTC.

This chain uses TRBV6-1 with TRBJ2-7; D perhaps matches TRBD2 (5 bases). The germline V gene encodes CDR1 MNHNS and CDR2 SASEGT. Trimming shortened V by 4 bases and J by 7 bases, and 20 bases separated the two germline ends. The length of the CDR3 is 15 residues. The CDR3 DNA reads TGTGCCAGCAGTGCCCTGGGAGCCCAAGTAGGAGAGCAGTACTTC. Encoded protein: CASSALGAQVGEQYF.

The J gene is TRBJ2-7, the V gene TRBV19; D perhaps matches TRBD2 (6 bases). The CDR3 is 14 amino acids. Germline CDR1 reads LNHDA; CDR2 reads SQIVND (reference sequence). V dropped 4 bases and J dropped 8 bases, with 18 bases sitting between them. CDR3 bases: TGTGCCAGTAGTACCCAAGAGGAGGGGTTCAAGCAGTACTTC. Protein sequence: CASSTQEEGFKQYF.

This clone is a singleton in its sample. This chain joins TRBV19 and TRBJ2-2; D perhaps matches TRBD2 (6 bases). The CDR3 length is 15 residues. From germline, CDR1 is LNHDA and CDR2 SQIVND (reference sequence). Trimming took off 3 bases at V and 6 bases at J, with 14 bases between the two ends. In nucleotides, the CDR3 is TGTGCCAGTAGTATTGGTGGAGGGTTCGCCGGGGAGCTGTTTTTT. This translates into CASSIGGGFAGELFF.

The chain is built from TRBV4-3 and TRBJ1-1, with 8 positions matching TRBD1. CDR3 length: 14 amino acids. Germline CDR1 LGHNA, CDR2 YSLEER. Unmatched junction bases numbered 5, after V lost 7 bases and J lost 1 base. CDR3 sequence reads: CASTRTGSNTEAFF. In DNA form, the CDR3 reads TGCGCCAGCACCCGGACAGGGTCGAACACTGAAGCTTTCTTT.

A single count supports this clone. The chain joins TRBV25-1 to TRBJ1-1, with TRBD1 matching over 8 bases. CDR1 is MGHDK and CDR2 is SYGVNS in the germline V gene. The CDR3 runs to 14 residues. The ends lost 3 bases at V and 10 bases at J; junction bases unmatched: 10. In nucleotides, the CDR3 is TGTGCCAGCAGTGACTTTCGGACAGGGCCTCGAGCTTTCTTT. Translated, it gives CASSDFRTGPRAFF.

This clone appeared once. The chain links TRBV14 to TRBJ2-5; TRBD1 aligns across 8 bases. The germline V gene encodes CDR1 SGHDN and CDR2 FVKESK. The CDR3 length is 15 residues. Trimming took 4 bases from V and 5 from J; bases not matched to a gene: 9. CDR3 protein: CASSRSTGGRETQYF. DNA for the CDR3: TGTGCCAGCAGCCGGTCAACAGGGGGTCGGGAGACCCAGTACTTC.

V gene TRBV29-1 combines with J gene TRBJ2-3; D unresolved. V lost 2 bases to trimming and J lost 0 bases, with 9 bases between them. Looked up from germline, CDR1 is SQVTM and CDR2 is ANQGSEA. CDR3 length: 14 amino acids. The CDR3 loop is CSVEFVSSTDTQYF. Written as DNA, the CDR3 is TGCAGCGTTGAATTTGTCTCTAGCACAGATACGCAGTATTTT.

CDR3 protein: CASSGQGYTDTQYF. Here the CDR3 DNA reads TGTGCCAGTAGCGGACAGGGATACACAGATACGCAGTATTTT. The chain combines TRBV19 with TRBJ2-3; the match to TRBD1 covers 8 bases. Looked up from germline, CDR1 is LNHDA and CDR2 is SQIVND (reference sequence). The V and J ends lost 6 bases and 2 bases, in that order; junction bases with no gene match: 4. The CDR3 runs 14 residues.

The V call is TRBV19, the J call TRBJ2-1; 8 bases line up with TRBD1. V gave up 4 bases and J gave up 2 bases; unmatched junction bases: 4. Germline CDR1 and CDR2: LNHDA and SQIVND (reference sequence). The CDR3 sequence is 15 residues long. In DNA, the CDR3 is TGTGCCAGTAGTAACAGGACAGGGCCCTACAATGAGCAGTTCTTC. This translates into CASSNRTGPYNEQFF.

This sequence joins TRBV19 and TRBJ2-5; 9 bases align to TRBD1. The CDR3 totals 14 residues. Germline CDR1 LNHDA, CDR2 SQIVND (reference sequence). With 5 bases clipped from V and 5 bases from J, the junction kept 6 bases outside the gene matches. The CDR3 sequence: CASSPGQGWETQYF. DNA for the CDR3: TGTGCCAGTAGTCCGGGACAGGGATGGGAGACCCAGTACTTC.